Detailed here is one T cell receptor (beta chain). The data were obtained in a study of blood T cell repertoires in COVID-19. The protocol was immunoSEQ multiplex PCR, while the TCRdb copy is restricted to in-frame clones and leaves out a portion. The top ten clones hold around 5% of a sample with around 80,000 clones, approximately 80% of them seen once. CDR3 length equals 17 residues. Looked up from germline, CDR1 is LGHNA and CDR2 is YNFKEQ. V was clipped by 2 bases and J by 4 bases, with 19 bases between them. The sequence was collected from an elderly woman with active or convalescent COVID-19. Input material: peripheral blood. The chain recombines TRBV4-2 with TRBJ2-3; TRBD2 might be the D (9 bases). The CDR3 DNA sequence: TGTGCCAGCAGCCAACCCCAGGGGGCGGGAGGGGCAGATACGCAGTATTTT. Its translation: CASSQPQGAGGADTQYF.